The source of this TCR beta chain is a study of T cells after yellow fever vaccination. General study findings and limits: Abundant contaminating clonotypes from the bulk population could appear in FACS-sorted repertoires. A small proportion of clonotypes was detected in both the CD4 and CD8 compartments. Among primary-vaccination clones, most reappeared after the booster, at almost 98% for CD4 and under 90% for CD8.

The CDR3 has 14 residues. V was trimmed by 5 bases and J by 0 bases, leaving 7 bases between them. CDR1 and CDR2 (germline): SEHNR, FQNEAQ (reference sequence). This clonotype has at least ten counts. The target antigen is unknown. TCRdb called the 5' RACE reads again in MiXCR, with one record for every CDR3 protein. Among some 320,000 distinct CDR3 sequences, approximately 4.3% were seen once, and the ten largest hold approximately 19%. This sample comprised PBMCs, obtained 15 days after the yellow fever booster vaccination. This sequence was found in a man in his late teens or twenties who received the YFV17D yellow fever vaccine. The rearrangement joins TRBV7-9 to TRBJ2-2, with a tentative D call TRBD1 (6 bases). This CDR3 reads CASSGGSNTGELFF. In DNA, the CDR3 is TGTGCCAGCAGCGGGGGCTCGAACACCGGGGAGCTGTTTTTT.